The rows below give T cell receptor beta chains drawn from one sample of a study of T cells in Graves' hyperthyroidism and ophthalmopathy. Using its own MiXCR run on the multiplex PCR reads, TCRdb lists one record per CDR3 protein. The repertoire consists of around 580,000 distinct CDR3 sequences, with 16% occurring once and the leading ten covering about 17%. What was sequenced was blood. These receptors originate from a woman aged 18-29 years with Graves' hyperthyroidism. Both conserved end residues are part of each CDR3. The D gene is left open where the match is weak. Only some rows state a clone size, as once, few, many or a class for expanded clones.

v_gene,j_gene,d_gene,abundance,CDR3aa,CDR3nt
TRBV28,TRBJ2-1,TRBD2,NA,CASSLAGVEQFF,TGTGCCAGCAGTTTAGCGGGAGTTGAGCAGTTCTTC
TRBV3-1,TRBJ1-2,NA,many,CASSQVAQGAYYTF,TGTGCCAGCAGCCAAGTCGCACAGGGAGCGTACTACACCTTC
TRBV12-3/TRBV12-4,TRBJ1-1,TRBD1,many,CASAAGQLNTEAFF,TGTGCCAGCGCCGCGGGACAGCTGAACACTGAAGCTTTCTTT
TRBV7-8,TRBJ1-2,TRBD1,NA,CASSLDPGTGGRGYTF,TGTGCCAGCAGCTTAGATCCCGGGACAGGAGGACGGGGCTACACCTTC
TRBV15,TRBJ2-1,TRBD2,few,CATSRGAGVYNEQFF,TGTGCCACCAGCCGCGGGGCGGGGGTATACAATGAGCAGTTCTTC
TRBV27,TRBJ1-5,NA,many,CASSRYPQANSNQPQHF,TGTGCCAGCAGTCGTTACCCTCAGGCAAATAGCAATCAGCCCCAGCATTTT
TRBV19,TRBJ2-3,TRBD2,NA,CASSPPPGRERATDTQYF,TGTGCCAGTAGTCCCCCCCCTGGGCGGGAGAGGGCAACAGATACGCAGTATTTT
TRBV27,TRBJ2-3,TRBD2,many,CASRGKGLAGTTDTQYF,TGTGCCAGCAGGGGGAAGGGACTAGCGGGGACCACAGATACGCAGTATTTT
TRBV30,TRBJ2-5,TRBD1,many,CAWWTGRVGETQYF,TGTGCCTGGTGGACAGGAAGAGTGGGAGAGACCCAGTACTTC
TRBV7-2,TRBJ2-5,TRBD2,NA,CASSLGLAGGWIQETQYF,TGTGCCAGCAGCTTAGGACTAGCGGGAGGCTGGATCCAAGAGACCCAGTACTTC
TRBV20-1,TRBJ2-3,NA,many,CSEQPTDTQYF,TGCAGTGAACAGCCCACAGATACGCAGTATTTT
TRBV9,TRBJ2-3,TRBD2,many,CASGTSEDTQYF,TGTGCCAGCGGGACTAGCGAAGATACGCAGTATTTT
TRBV5-1,TRBJ2-5,NA,NA,CASSLAGGRGEETQYF,TGCGCCAGCAGCTTGGCCGGCGGCAGGGGGGAGGAGACCCAGTACTTC
TRBV6-1,TRBJ1-6,NA,NA,CASSEGAGLGNSPLHF,TGTGCCAGCAGTGAGGGAGCAGGGCTCGGTAATTCACCCCTCCACTTT
TRBV3-1,TRBJ2-5,NA,NA,CASKQGLIIETQYF,TGTGCCAGCAAACAGGGACTAATTATAGAGACCCAGTACTTC
TRBV5-8,TRBJ1-2,NA,NA,CASSSYPLSDGYTF,TGTGCCAGCAGCTCCTACCCCCTGAGCGATGGCTACACCTTC
TRBV24-1,TRBJ1-2,TRBD1,NA,CATSASTGAFDYGYTF,TGTGCCACCAGTGCCTCGACAGGGGCATTTGACTATGGCTACACCTTC
TRBV7-6,TRBJ2-3,TRBD2,NA,CASSLSGGAGTDTQYF,TGTGCCAGCAGCTTATCGGGAGGGGCCGGCACAGATACGCAGTATTTT
TRBV5-1,TRBJ2-1,TRBD1,many,CASSRQGNNEQFF,TGCGCCAGCAGCCGACAGGGAAACAATGAGCAGTTCTTC
TRBV6-2/TRBV6-3,TRBJ2-7,NA,NA,CASTRDTISYEQYF,TGTGCCAGCACCAGGGACACCATCTCCTACGAGCAGTACTTC
TRBV27,TRBJ1-1,TRBD1,NA,CASSLTAGGFTEAFF,TGTGCCAGCAGTTTAACGGCAGGGGGCTTCACTGAAGCTTTCTTT
TRBV18,TRBJ2-2,TRBD2,NA,CASSGAGPNTGELFF,TGTGCCAGCTCCGGAGCGGGGCCGAACACCGGGGAGCTGTTTTTT
TRBV27,TRBJ1-2,TRBD1,many,CASSLPDRVWGKGYTF,TGTGCCAGCAGTTTACCAGACAGGGTTTGGGGTAAAGGCTACACCTTC
TRBV12-3/TRBV12-4,TRBJ2-5,NA,many,CASSPLGRAETQYF,TGTGCCAGCAGTCCACTCGGCAGGGCAGAGACCCAGTACTTC
TRBV20-1,TRBJ2-1,TRBD1,many,CSATQDRVDEQFF,TGCAGTGCTACCCAGGACAGGGTCGATGAGCAGTTCTTC
TRBV20-1,TRBJ2-5,NA,NA,CSARDLSKETQYF,TGCAGTGCTAGAGATCTCAGCAAAGAGACCCAGTACTTC
TRBV5-5,TRBJ1-1,NA,many,CASSLRGVNTEAFF,TGTGCCAGCAGCTTGAGGGGGGTGAACACTGAAGCTTTCTTT
TRBV5-1,TRBJ2-7,NA,many,CASSLVVGRADYEQYF,TGCGCCAGCAGCTTGGTTGTCGGCAGGGCGGACTACGAGCAGTACTTC
TRBV7-2,TRBJ2-1,TRBD2,NA,CASSLARPTSGGALEQFF,TGTGCCAGCAGCTTAGCCCGCCCAACTAGCGGGGGGGCCCTTGAGCAGTTCTTC